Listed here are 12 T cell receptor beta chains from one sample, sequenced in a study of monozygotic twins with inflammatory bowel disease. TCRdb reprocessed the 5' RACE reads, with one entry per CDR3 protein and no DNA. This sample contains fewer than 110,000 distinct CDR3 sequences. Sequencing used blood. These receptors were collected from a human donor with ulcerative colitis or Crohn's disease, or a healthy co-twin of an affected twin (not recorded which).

The chain's CDR3 is CATGGDNEQFF. The J gene is TRBJ2-1, the V gene TRBV3-1; TCRdb designates TRBD1, a call that cannot be tested without DNA. Germline V gene sequence: CDR1 LGHDT, CDR2 YNNKEL (reference sequence). CDR3 size: 11 residues.

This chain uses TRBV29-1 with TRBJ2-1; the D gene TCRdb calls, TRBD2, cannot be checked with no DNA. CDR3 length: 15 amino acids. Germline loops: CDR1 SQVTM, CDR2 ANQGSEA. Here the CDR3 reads CSVEGGRSSYNEQFF.

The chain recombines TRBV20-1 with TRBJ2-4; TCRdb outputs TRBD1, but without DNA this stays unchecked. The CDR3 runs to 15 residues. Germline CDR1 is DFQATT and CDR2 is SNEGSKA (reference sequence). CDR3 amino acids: CSASPVDGTKNIQYF.

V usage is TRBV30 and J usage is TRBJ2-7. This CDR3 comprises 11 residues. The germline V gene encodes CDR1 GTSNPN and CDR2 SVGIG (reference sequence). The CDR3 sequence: CAWSVSYEQYF. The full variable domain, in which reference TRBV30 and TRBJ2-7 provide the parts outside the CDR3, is SQTIHQWPATLVQPVGSPLSLECTVEGTSNPNLYWYRQAAGRGLQLLFYSVGIGQISSEVPQNLSASRPQDRQFILSSKKLLLSDSGFYLCAWSVSYEQYFGPGTRLTVT.

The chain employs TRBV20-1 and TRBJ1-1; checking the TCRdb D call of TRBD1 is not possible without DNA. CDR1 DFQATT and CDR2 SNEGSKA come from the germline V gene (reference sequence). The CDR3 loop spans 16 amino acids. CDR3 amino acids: CSARAGDGGTRTEAFF.

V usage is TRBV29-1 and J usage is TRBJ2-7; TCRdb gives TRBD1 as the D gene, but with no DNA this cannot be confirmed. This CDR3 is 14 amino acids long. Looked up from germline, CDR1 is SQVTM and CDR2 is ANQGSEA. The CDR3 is CSVDGGTNSYEQYF.

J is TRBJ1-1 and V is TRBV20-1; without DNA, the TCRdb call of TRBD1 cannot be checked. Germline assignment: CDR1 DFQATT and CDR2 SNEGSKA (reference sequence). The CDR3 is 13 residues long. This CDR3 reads CSARKGGGTEAFF.

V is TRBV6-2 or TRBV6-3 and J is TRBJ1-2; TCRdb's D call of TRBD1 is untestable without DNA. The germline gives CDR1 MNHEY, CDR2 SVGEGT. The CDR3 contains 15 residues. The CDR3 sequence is CASGGRDGANYGYTF.

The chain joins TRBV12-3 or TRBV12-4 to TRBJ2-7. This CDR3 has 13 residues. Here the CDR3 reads CASSFGGLYEQYF.

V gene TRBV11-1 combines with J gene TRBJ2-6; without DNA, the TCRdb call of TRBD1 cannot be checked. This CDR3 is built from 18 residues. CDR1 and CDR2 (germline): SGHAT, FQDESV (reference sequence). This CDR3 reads CASSLSGQGPIGANFLTF.

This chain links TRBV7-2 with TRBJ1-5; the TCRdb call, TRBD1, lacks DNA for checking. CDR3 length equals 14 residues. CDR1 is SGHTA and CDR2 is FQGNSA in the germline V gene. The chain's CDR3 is CASSLRTANQPQHF.

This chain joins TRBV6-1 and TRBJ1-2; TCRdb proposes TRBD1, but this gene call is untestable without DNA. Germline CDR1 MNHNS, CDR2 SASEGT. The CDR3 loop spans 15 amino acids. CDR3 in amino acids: CASRFRQGSNYGYTF.